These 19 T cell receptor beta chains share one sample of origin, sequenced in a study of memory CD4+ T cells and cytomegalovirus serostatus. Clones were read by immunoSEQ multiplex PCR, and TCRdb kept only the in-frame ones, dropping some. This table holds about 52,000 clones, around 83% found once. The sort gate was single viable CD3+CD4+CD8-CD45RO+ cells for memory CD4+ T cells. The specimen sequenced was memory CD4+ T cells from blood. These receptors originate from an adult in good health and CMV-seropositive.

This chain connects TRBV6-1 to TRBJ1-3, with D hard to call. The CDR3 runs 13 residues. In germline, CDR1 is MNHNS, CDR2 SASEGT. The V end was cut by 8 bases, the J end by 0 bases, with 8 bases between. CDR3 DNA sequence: TGTGCCAGCGGCAGAACCTCTGGAAACACCATATATTTT. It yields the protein CASGRTSGNTIYF.

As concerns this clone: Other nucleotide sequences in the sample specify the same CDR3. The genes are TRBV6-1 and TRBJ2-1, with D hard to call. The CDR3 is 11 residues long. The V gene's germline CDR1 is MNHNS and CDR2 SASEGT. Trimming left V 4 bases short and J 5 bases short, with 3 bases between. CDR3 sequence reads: CASSGHNEQFF. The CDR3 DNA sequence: TGTGCCAGCAGTGGACACAATGAGCAGTTCTTC.

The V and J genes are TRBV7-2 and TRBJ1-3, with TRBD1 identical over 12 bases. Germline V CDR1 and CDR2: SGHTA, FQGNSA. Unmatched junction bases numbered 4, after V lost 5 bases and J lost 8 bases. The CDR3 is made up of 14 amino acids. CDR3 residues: CASSRDRGQDTIYF. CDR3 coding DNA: TGTGCCAGCAGCCGGGACAGGGGGCAGGACACCATATATTTT.

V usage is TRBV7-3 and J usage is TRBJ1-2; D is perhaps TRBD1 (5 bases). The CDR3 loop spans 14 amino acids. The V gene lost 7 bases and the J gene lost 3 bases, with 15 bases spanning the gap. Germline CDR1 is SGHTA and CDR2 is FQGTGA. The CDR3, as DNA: TGTGCCAGCATTCCCGAGGACATCTACTATGGCTACACCTTC. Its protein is CASIPEDIYYGYTF.

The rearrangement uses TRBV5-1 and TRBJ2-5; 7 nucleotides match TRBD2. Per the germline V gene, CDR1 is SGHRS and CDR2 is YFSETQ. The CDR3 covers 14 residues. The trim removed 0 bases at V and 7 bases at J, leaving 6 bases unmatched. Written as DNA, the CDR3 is TGCGCCAGCAGCTTGGGCGGACCGGGAGGGACCCAGTACTTC. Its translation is CASSLGGPGGTQYF.

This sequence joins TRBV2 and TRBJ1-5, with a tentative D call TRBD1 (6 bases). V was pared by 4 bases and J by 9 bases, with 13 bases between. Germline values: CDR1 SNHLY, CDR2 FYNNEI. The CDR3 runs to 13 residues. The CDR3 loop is CASSGDRQRPQHF. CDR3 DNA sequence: TGTGCCAGCAGTGGAGACAGGCAACGGCCCCAGCATTTT.

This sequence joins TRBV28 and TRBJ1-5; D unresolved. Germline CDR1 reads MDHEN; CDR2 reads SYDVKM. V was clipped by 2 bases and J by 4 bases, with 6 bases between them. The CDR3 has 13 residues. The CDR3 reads CASSLPVNQPQHF. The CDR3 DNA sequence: TGTGCCAGCAGTTTACCGGTAAATCAGCCCCAGCATTTT. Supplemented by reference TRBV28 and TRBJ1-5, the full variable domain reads DVKVTQSSRYLVKRTGEKVFLECVQDMDHENMFWYRQDPGLGLRLIYFSYDVKMKEKGDIPEGYSVSREKKERFSLILESASTNQTSMYLCASSLPVNQPQHFGDGTRLSIL.

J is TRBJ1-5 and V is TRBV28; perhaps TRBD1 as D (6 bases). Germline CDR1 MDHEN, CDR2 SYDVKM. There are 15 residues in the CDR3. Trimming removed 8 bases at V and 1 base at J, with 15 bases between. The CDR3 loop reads CASGTGAGSNQPQHF. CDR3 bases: TGTGCCAGCGGTACGGGGGCGGGAAGCAATCAGCCCCAGCATTTT.

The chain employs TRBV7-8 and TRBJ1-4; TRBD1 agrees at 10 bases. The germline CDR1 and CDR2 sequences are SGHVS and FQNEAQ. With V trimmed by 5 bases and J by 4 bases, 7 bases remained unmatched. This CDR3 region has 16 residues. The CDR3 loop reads CASSTLTGGGNEKLFF. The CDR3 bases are TGTGCCAGCAGCACCCTGACAGGGGGCGGTAATGAAAAACTGTTTTTT. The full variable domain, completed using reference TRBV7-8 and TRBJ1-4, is GAGVSQSPRYKVAKRGQDVALRCDPISGHVSLFWYQQALGQGPEFLTYFQNEAQLDKSGLPSDRFFAERPEGSVSTLKIQRTQQEDSAVYLCASSTLTGGGNEKLFFGSGTQLSVL.

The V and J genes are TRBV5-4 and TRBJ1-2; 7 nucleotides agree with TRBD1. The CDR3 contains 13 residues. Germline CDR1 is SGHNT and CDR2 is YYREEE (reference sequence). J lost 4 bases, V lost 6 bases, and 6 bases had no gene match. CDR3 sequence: CASNPQGTYGYTF. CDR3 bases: TGTGCCAGCAATCCACAGGGGACCTATGGCTACACCTTC.

As DNA, the CDR3 is TGTGCCAGCAAAATTTATGGACAGGGTGCCTACGAGCAGTACTTC. Translated: CASKIYGQGAYEQYF. V and J are TRBV6-5 and TRBJ2-7; 8 positions agree with TRBD1. Germline loops: CDR1 MNHEY, CDR2 SVGAGI. Losses at the gene ends were 7 bases for V and 2 bases for J; bases not matched to a gene: 10. The CDR3 has 15 residues.

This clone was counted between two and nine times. The CDR3 DNA sequence: TGCGCCAGCAGCCAAGTTTCCACTTTGAACACTGAAGCTTTCTTT. This codes for CASSQVSTLNTEAFF. The V call is TRBV4-3, the J call TRBJ1-1; no definite D call. This CDR3 contains 15 residues. V lost 1 base, J lost 0 bases, and 9 bases lay in between. Looked up from germline, CDR1 is LGHNA and CDR2 is YSLEER.

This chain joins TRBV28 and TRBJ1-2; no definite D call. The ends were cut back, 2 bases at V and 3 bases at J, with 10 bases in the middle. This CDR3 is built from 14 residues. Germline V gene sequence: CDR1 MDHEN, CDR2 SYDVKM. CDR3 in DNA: TGTGCCAGCAGTTTAGCCGGGCTCGACTATGGCTACACCTTC. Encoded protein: CASSLAGLDYGYTF.

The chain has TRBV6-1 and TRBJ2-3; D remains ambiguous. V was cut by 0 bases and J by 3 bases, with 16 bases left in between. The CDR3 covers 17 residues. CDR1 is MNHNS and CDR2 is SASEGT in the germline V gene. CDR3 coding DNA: TGTGCCAGCAGTGAAGCGCGCTTCGGGCCCACTACAGATACGCAGTATTTT. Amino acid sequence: CASSEARFGPTTDTQYF.

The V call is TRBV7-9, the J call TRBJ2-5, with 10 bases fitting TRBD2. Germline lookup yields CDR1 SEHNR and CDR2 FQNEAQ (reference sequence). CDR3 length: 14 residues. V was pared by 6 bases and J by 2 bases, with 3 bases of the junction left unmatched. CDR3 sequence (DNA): TGTGCCAGCAGTAGGACTAGCGGACAAGAGACCCAGTACTTC. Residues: CASSRTSGQETQYF.

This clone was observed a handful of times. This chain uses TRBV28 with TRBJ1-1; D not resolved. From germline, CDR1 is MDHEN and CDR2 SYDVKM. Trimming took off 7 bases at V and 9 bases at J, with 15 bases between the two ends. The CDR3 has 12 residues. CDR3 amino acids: CASMGTQLQAFF. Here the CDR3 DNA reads TGTGCCAGCATGGGTACGCAGCTCCAAGCTTTCTTT.

CDR3 in amino acids: CSVGGDRLYEQYF. CDR3 nucleotide sequence: TGCAGCGTTGGGGGGGACAGGTTGTACGAGCAGTACTTC. V and J are TRBV29-1 and TRBJ2-7, with 8 bases that match TRBD1. The CDR3 loop spans 13 amino acids. Germline assignment: CDR1 SQVTM and CDR2 ANQGSEA. The V and J ends lost 4 bases and 4 bases, in that order; junction bases with no gene match: 6.

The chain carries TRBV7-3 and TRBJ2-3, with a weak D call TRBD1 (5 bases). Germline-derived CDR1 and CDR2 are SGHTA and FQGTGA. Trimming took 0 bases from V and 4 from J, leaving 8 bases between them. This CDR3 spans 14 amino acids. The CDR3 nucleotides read TGTGCCAGCAGCTTAACCGAAGGGGCAGATACGCAGTATTTT. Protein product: CASSLTEGADTQYF.

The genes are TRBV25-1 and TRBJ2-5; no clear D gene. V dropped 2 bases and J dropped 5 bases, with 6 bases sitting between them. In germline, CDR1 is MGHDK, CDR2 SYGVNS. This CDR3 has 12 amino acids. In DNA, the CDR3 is TGTGCCAGCAGTGAACCCCATGAGACCCAGTACTTC. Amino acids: CASSEPHETQYF.